The clone carrying this TCR beta chain showed up many times. Its target is not known. Germline loops: CDR1 SGHAT, CDR2 FQNNGV. The germline V and J ends were trimmed by 7 bases and 0 bases, with 16 bases remaining between them. The CDR3 loop spans 15 amino acids. Amplification targeted TCR beta CDR3 regions from RNA transcripts. Using the HTBI primer set, a first-round RT-PCR was run on the TCR CDR3. In TCRdb, the multiplex PCR reads were re-called with MiXCR into one record per CDR3 protein. This sample has about 410,000 distinct CDR3 sequences; roughly 14% occur once, and the top ten carry approximately 13%. The data were taken from a study of T cells in Graves' hyperthyroidism and ophthalmopathy. Study conclusions and caveats: Also found in blood were most expanded thyroid clonotypes above 0.001. The model forecast ophthalmopathy, anticipating it by a median about 7 months before onset.

The TCR sequence derives from a man younger than 35 with Graves' ophthalmopathy. This chain uses TRBV11-2 with TRBJ2-7, with D unclear. Specimen: blood. The CDR3 region is CASTPLRHSSYEQYF. DNA for the CDR3: TGTGCCAGCACCCCCCTCAGACATAGCTCCTACGAGCAGTACTTC.